Listed below are T cell receptor beta chains from one sample, sequenced in a study of blood T cell repertoires in COVID-19. This table comes from immunoSEQ multiplex PCR, and its TCRdb copy is limited to in-frame clones, with some not included. Of roughly 120,000 clones listed, 70% to 80% are singletons. The sample comprised peripheral blood. These receptor sequences come from a human donor in a cohort sampled during active COVID-19. Both conserved end residues are part of each CDR3. A D gene is named only where the DNA matches it firmly. The size of a clone is reported for some rows only, either as once, few or many, or as a class for expanded clones.

>.|.|TRBV27|TRBJ2-5
TGTGCCAGCACCCCCGGGACTTTCTTTCCTAGGTACCAAGAGACCCAGTACTTC
CASTPGTFFPRYQETQYF
>.|.|TRBV2|TRBJ1-2
TGTGCCAGCAGTGAACGGGGTTTAGCTAACTATGGCTACACCTTC
CASSERGLANYGYTF
>.|.|TRBV5-4|TRBJ2-7
TGTGCCAGCAGCTTCCAGAGTAACTACGATTTGCAGTACTTC
CASSFQSNYDLQYF
>.|TRBD2|TRBV5-6|TRBJ2-7
TGTGCCAGCAGCTTTTTCCGATCCGGCGGGGGATTCGAGCAGTACTTC
CASSFFRSGGGFEQYF
>.|.|TRBV27|TRBJ1-1
TGTGCCAGCAGTTTAGGGGGGGATGCTGAAGCTTTCTTT
CASSLGGDAEAFF
>.|TRBD2|TRBV28|TRBJ2-7
TGTGCCACGGGAGGTCAGGGCTCGAAGCAGTACTTC
CATGGQGSKQYF
>once|.|TRBV4-1|TRBJ1-1
TGCGCCAGCAGCCAAGATCCCAGGAACACTGAAGCTTTCTTT
CASSQDPRNTEAFF
>.|.|TRBV5-1|TRBJ2-7
TGCGCCAGCAGCTTGGCCGGGTCCTCCTACGAGCAGTACTTC
CASSLAGSSYEQYF
>.|.|TRBV6-1|TRBJ1-1
TGTGCCAGCAGTGAAGCAGGAGTGAACACTGAAGCTTTCTTT
CASSEAGVNTEAFF
>.|TRBD2|TRBV7-9|TRBJ2-7
TGTGCCAGCAGCTTCGGGACTAGCGGATACGAGCAGTACTTC
CASSFGTSGYEQYF
>few|TRBD1|TRBV24-1|TRBJ1-4
TGTGCCACCAGTGATTTAAGGGGGCTGGAAAAACTGTTTTTT
CATSDLRGLEKLFF
>few|.|TRBV4-1|TRBJ1-2
TGCGCCAGCAGCCAAGGGACAGCCTCCTATGGCTACACCTTC
CASSQGTASYGYTF
>.|TRBD1|TRBV4-1|TRBJ2-3
TGCGCCAGCAGCCAAATGGGCGGACAGGGGAAATGGGATACGCAGTATTTT
CASSQMGGQGKWDTQYF
>.|TRBD2|TRBV19|TRBJ2-7
TGTGCCAGTACAGAGGTAGCGGGCGTATCCTACGAGCAGTACTTC
CASTEVAGVSYEQYF
>once|.|TRBV7-9|TRBJ1-2
TGTGCCAGCAGCGGGGCAGTCTCAAACTATGGCTACACCTTC
CASSGAVSNYGYTF
>.|TRBD2|TRBV5-1|TRBJ2-7
TGCGCCAGCAGCTTGGTACCTAGCGGGTCCTCCTACGAGCAGTACTTC
CASSLVPSGSSYEQYF
>.|TRBD2|TRBV27|TRBJ2-3
TGTGCCAGCAGTTTCTTCCCGACGGGACTAGACACAGATACGCAGTATTTT
CASSFFPTGLDTDTQYF
>few|TRBD1|TRBV19|TRBJ1-6
TGTGCCAGCTCGGGACAGCTTAATTCACCCCTCCACTTT
CASSGQLNSPLHF
>.|TRBD1|TRBV19|TRBJ1-1
TGTGCCAGTAGGATACCAGACAGGGGTGAAGCTTTCTTT
CASRIPDRGEAFF
>many|TRBD1|TRBV28|TRBJ2-7
TGTGCCAGCAACGACAGGGTCCACGAGCAGTACTTC
CASNDRVHEQYF
>.|.|TRBV11-2|TRBJ1-1
TGTGCCAGCAGCCAGGGCAGGGGCACTGAAGCTTTCTTT
CASSQGRGTEAFF
>.|.|TRBV29-1|TRBJ2-1
TGCAGCGTCGCCGACAGGGGAGGGTCCTACAATGAGCAGTTCTTC
CSVADRGGSYNEQFF
>.|.|TRBV6-5|TRBJ1-6
TGTGCCAGCAGTTACTCTCCTGATAATTCACCCCTCCACTTT
CASSYSPDNSPLHF